This TCR beta chain was sequenced for a study of shared clonotypes between healthy human individuals. This table comes from immunoSEQ multiplex PCR, and its TCRdb copy is limited to in-frame clones, with some not included. The table shows fewer than 2.5 million clones, with 90% to 95% occurring only once. Trimming removed 2 bases from V and 4 bases from J, with 8 bases in between. Per germline, CDR1 SGHNT and CDR2 YENEEA. This CDR3 contains 13 residues. This clonotype was sampled from a man between 18 and 29 years old in good health. Some clones in this sample may be carry-over from other donors' samples. The chain couples TRBV11-3 to TRBJ2-5; a possible D gene is TRBD2 (5 bases). The sample was naive CD4+ T cells from PBMCs. Subset denoted: CD45RA+ positively selected. DNA of the CDR3: TGTGCCAGCAGCTTAAGGGAGAGAGAGACCCAGTACTTC. It specifies CASSLRERETQYF.